Listed below are T cell receptor beta chains from one sample, sequenced in a study of cytotoxic CD8 clonotypes in ibrutinib-treated CLL. TCRdb's table, derived via immunoSEQ multiplex PCR, lists solely in-frame clones and lacks some. Among about 160,000 clones listed, 70% to 85% were seen once. Sequenced here: PBMCs, sampled after 12 months of ibrutinib treatment. The receptors come from a human donor with chronic lymphocytic leukemia. CDR3s include the opening cysteine and the closing phenylalanine or tryptophan. The order of the fields is J gene, clone size, D gene, V gene, CDR3 protein, CDR3 DNA. A D gene is named only where the DNA matches it firmly. Size is omitted from some rows. Given values are once, few, many or a class for expanded clones.

>TRBJ2-7|NA|NA|TRBV6-6
CASSPSIGQFSYEQYF
TGTGCCAGCAGTCCGTCCATAGGACAGTTCTCCTACGAGCAGTACTTC
>TRBJ1-4|NA|NA|TRBV7-9
CASSPREEPYRIEKLFF
TGTGCCAGCAGCCCTCGGGAAGAACCATACCGAATAGAAAAACTGTTTTTT
>TRBJ1-2|NA|TRBD1|TRBV27
CASGPSTGGAGGYTF
TGTGCCAGCGGCCCTTCGACAGGGGGCGCGGGGGGCTACACCTTC
>TRBJ2-2|NA|TRBD2|TRBV9
CASSATSADTGELFF
TGTGCCAGCAGCGCCACTAGCGCCGACACCGGGGAGCTGTTTTTT
>TRBJ2-7|NA|TRBD1|TRBV5-4
CASSLDPDRDEQYF
TGTGCCAGCAGCCTAGACCCAGACAGGGACGAGCAGTACTTC
>TRBJ1-1|NA|NA|TRBV7-8
CASSSRAAGKTEAFF
TGTGCCAGCAGCTCGAGGGCAGCGGGGAAGACTGAAGCTTTCTTT
>TRBJ2-2|NA|TRBD2|TRBV4-3
CASSPRTSGSGTGELFF
TGCGCCAGCAGCCCTAGGACTAGCGGGAGTGGCACCGGGGAGCTGTTTTTT
>TRBJ1-3|NA|NA|TRBV4-2
CASSQEYLRGDTIYF
TGTGCCAGCAGCCAAGAGTATTTAAGGGGTGACACCATATATTTT
>TRBJ2-1|NA|TRBD1|TRBV7-9
CASSLGRGTGMNEQFF
TGTGCCAGCAGCTTAGGCAGGGGGACAGGGATGAATGAGCAGTTCTTC
>TRBJ2-1|NA|NA|TRBV6-6
CASMGSYNEQFF
TGTGCCAGCATGGGGAGCTACAATGAGCAGTTCTTC
>TRBJ2-5|few|TRBD2|TRBV28
CASSLSGGAPETQYF
TGTGCCAGCAGTTTATCGGGGGGGGCTCCGGAGACCCAGTACTTC
>TRBJ2-1|NA|NA|TRBV5-4
CASSLGVSYNEQFF
TGTGCCAGCAGCTTGGGGGTGTCCTACAATGAGCAGTTCTTC
>TRBJ2-1|NA|NA|TRBV5-6
CASSSGAREQFF
TGTGCCAGCAGCTCGGGAGCAAGGGAGCAGTTCTTC
>TRBJ1-4|NA|NA|TRBV5-4
CASSLAVQGEKLFF
TGTGCCAGCAGCTTGGCCGTGCAGGGCGAAAAACTGTTTTTT
>TRBJ1-2|few|NA|TRBV7-2
CASSLSAPLYGYTF
TGTGCCAGCAGCTTAAGCGCTCCCCTCTATGGCTACACCTTC
>TRBJ1-1|NA|NA|TRBV28
CASRTGPRAFF
TGTGCCAGTCGTACGGGGCCACGAGCTTTCTTT
>TRBJ2-7|NA|NA|TRBV4-3
CASSQDILSYEQYF
TGCGCCAGCAGCCAAGACATCCTCTCCTACGAGCAGTACTTC
>TRBJ1-3|NA|TRBD1|TRBV11-1
CASSYQLQGAIYF
TGTGCCAGCAGCTACCAACTACAGGGGGCGATTTATTTT
>TRBJ2-2|NA|TRBD1|TRBV6-6
CASSYDRGTGELFF
TGTGCCAGCAGTTACGACAGGGGGACCGGGGAGCTGTTTTTT
>TRBJ2-7|NA|TRBD1|TRBV7-9
CASSLGTTGFNEQYF
TGTGCCAGCAGCTTAGGGACGACAGGGTTCAACGAGCAGTACTTC
>TRBJ1-6|NA|NA|TRBV4-1
CASSQLGTYTALHF
TGCGCCAGCAGCCAACTGGGGACGTACACCGCCCTCCACTTT
>TRBJ2-1|NA|TRBD2|TRBV28
CASMKFVREGTHEQFF
TGTGCCAGCATGAAGTTTGTACGGGAGGGGACCCATGAGCAGTTCTTC
>TRBJ1-3|NA|TRBD1|TRBV28
CASNDRGLYTIYF
TGTGCCAGCAATGACAGGGGGCTGTACACCATATATTTT
>TRBJ2-7|once|NA|TRBV29-1
CSVEGEVAPYEQYF
TGCAGCGTTGAAGGTGAGGTCGCCCCCTACGAGCAGTACTTC
>TRBJ2-1|NA|TRBD1|TRBV7-3
CASSARTGNEQFF
TGTGCCAGCAGCGCCCGGACAGGGAATGAGCAGTTCTTC
>TRBJ2-3|NA|TRBD1|TRBV6-6
CASRYKMDRTDTQYF
TGTGCCAGCCGGTATAAGATGGACAGGACAGATACGCAGTATTTT
>TRBJ1-1|NA|NA|TRBV28
CASRISTEAFF
TGTGCCAGCAGAATTAGCACTGAAGCTTTCTTT
>TRBJ2-1|NA|NA|TRBV6-1
CASSIQGGIDEQFF
TGTGCCAGCAGTATCCAGGGGGGGATAGATGAGCAGTTCTTC
>TRBJ2-1|NA|NA|TRBV5-1
CASSPNPGTYNEQFF
TGCGCCAGCAGCCCCAACCCCGGGACCTACAATGAGCAGTTCTTC
>TRBJ2-5|NA|NA|TRBV5-4
CASSPAGRYQETQYF
TGTGCCAGCAGCCCTGCGGGCAGGTACCAAGAGACCCAGTACTTC
>TRBJ2-7|NA|NA|TRBV7-2
CASSSTSYEQYF
TGTGCCAGCAGCTCTACCTCCTACGAGCAGTACTTC
>TRBJ1-4|NA|NA|TRBV5-4
CASSLQGTNEKLFF
TGTGCCAGCAGCTTACAGGGCACCAATGAAAAACTGTTTTTT
>TRBJ2-7|NA|TRBD1|TRBV18
CASSAGTATYEQYF
TGTGCCAGCTCCGCCGGGACAGCGACCTACGAGCAGTACTTC
>TRBJ2-3|once|NA|TRBV6-6
CASTWTISTDTQYF
TGTGCCAGCACTTGGACAATAAGTACAGATACGCAGTATTTT
>TRBJ1-5|NA|NA|TRBV7-9
CASSLAAGPHSNQPQHF
TGTGCCAGCAGCTTAGCGGCAGGGCCTCATAGCAATCAGCCCCAGCATTTT
>TRBJ1-4|NA|TRBD1|TRBV5-1
CASSLEGQGFEKLFF
TGCGCCAGCAGCTTGGAGGGACAGGGATTTGAAAAACTGTTTTTT
>TRBJ1-5|NA|NA|TRBV2
CASSTDGAENQPQHF
TGTGCCAGCAGTACAGACGGGGCCGAGAATCAGCCCCAGCATTTT
>TRBJ1-6|NA|NA|TRBV5-4
CASSLSGGAWSSPLHF
TGTGCCAGCAGCTTGTCCGGGGGAGCTTGGAGTTCACCCCTCCACTTT
>TRBJ2-7|NA|TRBD2|TRBV18
CASSPMPGLESPEQYF
TGTGCCAGCTCACCGATGCCGGGACTAGAGTCCCCCGAGCAGTACTTC
>TRBJ2-4|NA|NA|TRBV29-1
CSAVAENIQYF
TGCAGTGCCGTGGCTGAAAACATTCAGTACTTC
>TRBJ2-3|NA|NA|TRBV12-5
CASGLGPTQYF
TGTGCTAGTGGTTTGGGGCCTACGCAGTATTTT
>TRBJ2-3|NA|TRBD2|TRBV18
CASSLLGAGVADTQYF
TGTGCCAGCTCACTCTTGGGAGCGGGAGTCGCAGATACGCAGTATTTT
>TRBJ2-2|NA|NA|TRBV28
CASQSGTGELFF
TGTGCCAGCCAATCCGGGACAGGGGAGCTGTTTTTT
>TRBJ2-1|once|TRBD2|TRBV7-2
CASSFKTSWDYNEQFF
TGTGCCAGCAGCTTTAAGACTAGCTGGGACTACAATGAGCAGTTCTTC
>TRBJ2-2|once|TRBD2|TRBV25-1
CASKREGREAGELFF
TGTGCCAGCAAACGGGAGGGCCGCGAAGCGGGGGAGCTGTTTTTT
>TRBJ1-1|once|TRBD1|TRBV28
CASRIRQGLAFF
TGTGCCAGCAGAATTCGACAGGGTTTAGCTTTCTTT
>TRBJ2-7|few|NA|TRBV28
CASSTPDWSTEQYF
TGTGCCAGCAGTACCCCGGACTGGTCCACCGAGCAGTACTTC
>TRBJ2-1|NA|TRBD2|TRBV9
CASSLGTSDYNEQFF
TGTGCCAGCAGCCTCGGGACTAGCGACTACAATGAGCAGTTCTTC
>TRBJ2-1|once|TRBD1|TRBV10-3
CAISESGTGGPYEQFF
TGTGCCATCAGCGAATCCGGGACAGGGGGCCCTTATGAGCAGTTCTTC
>TRBJ2-3|NA|TRBD2|TRBV9
CASSLGLAGSADTQYF
TGTGCCAGCAGCTTGGGACTAGCGGGGAGCGCAGATACGCAGTATTTT
>TRBJ2-3|few|TRBD1|TRBV7-9
CASSVGTGPDTQYF
TGTGCCAGCAGCGTCGGGACAGGTCCAGATACGCAGTATTTT
>TRBJ2-2|NA|NA|TRBV5-1
CASSLEGLSLTGELFF
TGCGCCAGCAGCTTGGAGGGACTGTCCCTCACCGGGGAGCTGTTTTTT
>TRBJ2-5|NA|NA|TRBV4-2
CASSQQGRETQYF
TGTGCCAGCAGCCAACAGGGGCGGGAGACCCAGTACTTC
>TRBJ1-2|NA|NA|TRBV7-2
CASRPPGGAKGYTF
TGTGCCAGCAGACCCCCTGGGGGGGCGAAAGGCTACACCTTC
>TRBJ2-1|NA|TRBD2|TRBV7-3
CASSPGLAGAHNEQFF
TGTGCCAGCAGCCCGGGACTAGCGGGGGCCCACAATGAGCAGTTCTTC
>TRBJ2-2|NA|TRBD2|TRBV9
CASSPIGSGGSTGELFF
TGTGCCAGCAGCCCCATCGGCAGCGGGGGCTCGACCGGGGAGCTGTTTTTT
>TRBJ2-1|NA|TRBD2|TRBV4-3
CASSQVLGGSGSDEQFF
TGCGCCAGCAGCCAAGTCTTGGGCGGGAGCGGTTCCGATGAGCAGTTCTTC